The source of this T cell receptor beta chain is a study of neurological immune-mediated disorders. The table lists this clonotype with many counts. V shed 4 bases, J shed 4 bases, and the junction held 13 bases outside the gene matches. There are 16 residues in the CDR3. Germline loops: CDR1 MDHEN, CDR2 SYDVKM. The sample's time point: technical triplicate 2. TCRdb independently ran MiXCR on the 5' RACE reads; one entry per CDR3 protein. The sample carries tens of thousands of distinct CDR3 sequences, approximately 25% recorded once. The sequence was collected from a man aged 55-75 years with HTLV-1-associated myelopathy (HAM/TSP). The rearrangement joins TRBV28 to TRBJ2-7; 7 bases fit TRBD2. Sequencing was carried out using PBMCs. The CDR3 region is CASSSSGTKGRYEQYF. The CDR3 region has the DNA TGTGCCAGCAGTTCCTCCGGGACTAAAGGGCGGTACGAGCAGTACTTC.